This T cell receptor beta chain was recorded in a study of response to subunit inactivated influenza vaccine. Findings and caveats of the study: New T cells are recruited in small numbers by each seasonal influenza vaccination, according to the authors' suggestion.

From the RT-PCR reads, TCRdb called clonotypes with MiXCR, one entry per CDR3 protein. The sample lists over 400,000 distinct CDR3 sequences, 9.5% to 12% occurring once. The sample holds a few counts of this clonotype. Its antigen is not identified. V was clipped by 2 bases and J by 1 base; unmatched bases: 3. Germline CDR1 reads SGHTA; CDR2 reads FQGNSA. The CDR3 loop spans 15 amino acids. V usage is TRBV7-2 and J usage is TRBJ2-7, with 9 bases fitting TRBD1. This specimen was PBMCs from blood, taken roughly 48 days after vaccination. The clonotype originates from a man in his fifties who received an inactivated influenza vaccine. The CDR3 bases are TGTGCCAGCAGCTTAATTGGGACAGGGTCCTACGAGCAGTACTTC. Translation gives CASSLIGTGSYEQYF. The full variable domain, with the rest looked up from reference TRBV7-2 and TRBJ2-7, is GAGVSQSPSNKVTEKGKDVELRCDPISGHTALYWYRQSLGQGLEFLIYFQGNSAPDKSGLPSDRFSAERTGGSVSTLTIQRTQQEDSAVYLCASSLIGTGSYEQYFGPGTRLTVT.